This TCR beta chain was retrieved from a study of glioma-infiltrating T cells. Using RNA template, CDR3s of TCR alpha and beta were amplified with iRepertoire arm-PCR. One-step reverse transcription and amplification started from around 100-400 ng of tissue mRNA or PBMC total RNA. TCRdb ran MiXCR on the multiplex PCR reads and lists one entry per CDR3 protein. The top ten hold 25% to 30% of the sample, which has some 130,000 distinct CDR3 sequences, approximately 24% seen once. Details on this clonotype: Its antigen remains unknown.

The CDR3 has 13 residues. Germline V gene sequence: CDR1 SQVTM, CDR2 ANQGSEA. The V and J ends lost 6 bases and 6 bases respectively, with 15 bases between them. Study-level points and caveats: Very few CDR3 sequences were shared between tissue and blood. Tissue-blood divergence was below expectation in non-neoplastic patients, above in gliomas.

Specimen: glioma tissue, nonneoplastic brain tissue, or PBMCs (not recorded which). The origin of this receptor is a human donor with low-grade glioma or glioblastoma, undergoing nonglioma brain surgery, or in good health (not recorded which). This chain joins TRBV29-1 and TRBJ1-5; weak D call: TRBD1 (6 bases). Written as DNA, the CDR3 is TGCAGCGTCCCCGGACAGTATGGTCAGCCCCAGCATTTT. It is translated as CSVPGQYGQPQHF.